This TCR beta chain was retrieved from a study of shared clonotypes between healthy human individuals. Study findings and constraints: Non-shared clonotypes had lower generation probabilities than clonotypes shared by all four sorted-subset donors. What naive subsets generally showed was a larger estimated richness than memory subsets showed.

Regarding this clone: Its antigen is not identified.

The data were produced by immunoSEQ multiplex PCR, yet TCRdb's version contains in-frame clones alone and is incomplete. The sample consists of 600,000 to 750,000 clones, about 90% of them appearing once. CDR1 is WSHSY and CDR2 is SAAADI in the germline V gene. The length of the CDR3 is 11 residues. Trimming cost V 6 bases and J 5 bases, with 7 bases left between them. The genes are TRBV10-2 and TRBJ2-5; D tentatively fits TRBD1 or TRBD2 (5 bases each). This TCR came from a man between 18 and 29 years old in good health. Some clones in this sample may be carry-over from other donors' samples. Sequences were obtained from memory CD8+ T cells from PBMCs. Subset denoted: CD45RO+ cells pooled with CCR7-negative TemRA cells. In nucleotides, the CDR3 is TGCGCCAGCAGAGAGGGGGAGACCCAGTACTTC. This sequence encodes CASREGETQYF.